This T cell receptor beta chain came from a study of chemoradiotherapy in HPV16-positive cancers (dated by TCRdb to about 2022). In the study overall: Candidate HPV-specific T-cell clones and common TCR motifs were defined through functional T-cell assays on cells from a couple of HPV16-positive patients. The study set out to ask whether T-cell immunity against the HPV oncoproteins E6 and E7 changes over the course of chemoradiotherapy and whether that immunity affects survival. TCR repertoires from more than 70 patients with HPV-related cancers were then used to track the candidate HPV-specific TCRs and motifs.

Repertoires were sampled repeatedly over the course of chemoradiotherapy so that clonal expansion in the tumor microenvironment could be followed. About this clone: Its antigen is unknown. Qualities for individual bases were not recorded, and no much larger clone is one base off.

Library preparation employed the immunoSEQ multiplex PCR assay. The table comes from immuneACCESS by way of TCRdb, which keeps in-frame sequences with V and J called. Part of the clones is missing from these tables; in studies checked, under half for an unresolved V gene and the rest for unknown reasons. In all, the sample holds more than 35,000 clones, and more than 75% of those were seen once. The ten top clones hold 5.2% of the sample. Overall study results and their limits: Among HPV16-positive patients, expansion of HPV-responsive T cells during chemoradiotherapy was associated with better recurrence-free survival. The functional definition of HPV-specific T cells was derived from only two HPV16-positive patients, and the survival association was reported for HPV16-positive patients. Expansion of candidate HPV-specific clones and E7-related TCR motifs was observed in the tumor microenvironment during treatment, whereas no such expansion was observed for non-HPV-specific T cells.

From cysteine to phenylalanine, the CDR3 is 17 amino acids long. CDR3 DNA is the only sequence kept; it has 51 bases, read in frame from the first base. V has 0 bases trimmed and J has 5 bases trimmed; junction bases matching no gene number 10. The germline V gene specifies SGHTS as CDR1 and YDEGEE as CDR2. The source is a human donor with HPV-associated anogenital cancer. The sequences come from blood, collected from a patient who underwent chemoradiotherapy. The rearranged segments are TRBV5-8 and TRBJ1-4; TRBD1 fits 7 bases in the junction. The DNA is as follows: TGTGCCAGCAGCTTGGGACAGGGCAGGGGAGGAAATGAAAAACTGTTTTTT. The resulting protein is CASSLGQGRGGNEKLFF.